This TCR beta chain derives from a study of CD8 T cells in ankylosing spondylitis. Per germline, CDR1 SGHAT and CDR2 FQNNGV. Trimming pared 3 bases from V and 2 bases from J, leaving 23 bases between. This CDR3 has 18 amino acids. There are a few counts of this clonotype. TCRdb independently ran MiXCR on the 5' RACE reads; one entry per CDR3 protein. Counted here are about 400,000 distinct CDR3 sequences, approximately 22% occurring once; the ten biggest clones make up around 12%. The sequenced sample consisted of blood, either unsorted or a sorted T cell fraction (not recorded which). The J gene is TRBJ2-7, the V gene TRBV11-2, with D possibly being TRBD1 (6 bases). The sequence was collected from a male donor with ankylosing spondylitis or in good health (not recorded which). In nucleotides, the CDR3 is TGTGCCAGCAGCTTCCCGGGACACCCCACAAAGAATGCCTACGAGCAGTACTTC. Amino acid sequence: CASSFPGHPTKNAYEQYF. Using reference TRBV11-2 and TRBJ2-7 for the parts outside the CDR3, the full variable domain is EAGVAQSPRYKIIEKRQSVAFWCNPISGHATLYWYQQILGQGPKLLIQFQNNGVVDDSQLPKDRFSAERLKGVDSTLKIQPAKLEDSAVYLCASSFPGHPTKNAYEQYFGPGTRLTVT.